Here is one T cell receptor beta chain with its context. This entry is derived from a study of blood T cell repertoires in COVID-19. Whole-study context: Acute and convalescent COVID-19 samples came from the United States, Italy and Spain.

Trimming took off 4 bases at V and 1 base at J, with 10 bases between the two ends. The CDR3 sequence is 15 residues long. CDR1 and CDR2 (germline): MDHEN, SYDVKM. Per the authors' pipeline: Amplification of reference gene primers provided the estimated nucleated cell counts. Some clones are missing from TCRdb's copy, which holds only in-frame ones; the method was immunoSEQ multiplex PCR. That table supplies the V and J calls and clone size; D and trimming were determined from the DNA. The sample has 100,000 to 120,000 clones; around nine tenths are singletons. V is TRBV28 and J is TRBJ2-2; perhaps TRBD2 as D (6 bases). This receptor was identified in a woman in her 70s who had recovered from COVID-19. The source material was peripheral blood. CDR3 DNA: TGTGCCAGCAGTTCGGGGGTCCGGAACACCGGGGAGCTGTTTTTT. This codes for CASSSGVRNTGELFF. Full variable domain (missing parts from reference TRBV28 and TRBJ2-2): DVKVTQSSRYLVKRTGEKVFLECVQDMDHENMFWYRQDPGLGLRLIYFSYDVKMKEKGDIPEGYSVSREKKERFSLILESASTNQTSMYLCASSSGVRNTGELFFGEGSRLTVL.